These 20 T cell receptor beta chains were sequenced from one sample in a study of shared clonotypes between healthy human individuals. The assay was immunoSEQ multiplex PCR, and TCRdb's table has in-frame clones only and misses some. This table holds around 1.1 million clones, about 72% found once. Sequenced input: memory CD4+ T cells from PBMCs. The subset here: CD45RA-negative fraction. The receptors were sampled from a man between 18 and 29 years old in good health. Some clones in this sample may be carry-over from other donors' samples.

About this clone: Within the sample, other DNA sequences also encode this same CDR3. The V gene is TRBV7-9, the J gene TRBJ1-3; D uncertain. Trimming stripped 3 bases from V and 2 bases from J, with 5 bases between. The CDR3 is 13 residues long. CDR1 and CDR2 from the germline V gene are SEHNR and FQNEAQ (reference sequence). The DNA of the CDR3 is TGTGCCAGCAGCTTGGGCACTGGAAACACCATATATTTT. This gives the protein CASSLGTGNTIYF.

Comment on this clone: Within the sample, other DNA sequences also encode this same CDR3. The chain carries TRBV4-2 and TRBJ2-3; D remains ambiguous. This CDR3 is built from 15 residues. The germline V gene encodes CDR1 LGHNA and CDR2 YNFKEQ. With 1 base removed from V and 0 bases from J, the gap between germline ends came to 8 bases. The chain's CDR3 is CASSQVAPSTDTQYF. In nucleotides, the CDR3 is TGTGCCAGCAGCCAAGTGGCTCCTAGCACAGATACGCAGTATTTT.

This clone was counted a few times. This chain links TRBV5-1 with TRBJ2-1; 8 bases line up with TRBD1. The germline V gene has CDR1 SGHRS and CDR2 YFSETQ. V lost 2 bases, J lost 6 bases, and 1 base stayed unmatched. CDR3 length equals 13 residues. CDR3 amino acids: CASSFDRGNEQFF. CDR3 coding DNA: TGCGCCAGCAGCTTTGACAGGGGCAATGAGCAGTTCTTC.

The chain uses TRBV6-1 and TRBJ1-5; D remains unclear. Deletions cut 10 bases from V and 4 bases from J, with 14 bases between. From germline, CDR1 is MNHNS and CDR2 SASEGT. The CDR3 has 13 amino acids. CDR3 region: CATHRTMNQPQHF. The CDR3 coding sequence is TGTGCCACTCACCGGACCATGAATCAGCCCCAGCATTTT.

The genes are TRBV6-5 and TRBJ2-3; D is unclear. Germline CDR1 is MNHEY and CDR2 is SVGAGI. The V end was cut by 0 bases, the J end by 2 bases, with 6 bases between. The CDR3 loop spans 14 amino acids. The CDR3 spells CASSYSGHTDTQYF. Written as DNA, the CDR3 is TGTGCCAGCAGTTACTCGGGCCACACAGATACGCAGTATTTT.

The V gene is TRBV18, the J gene TRBJ2-7; 8 positions agree with TRBD2. V trimming: 3 bases; J trimming: 4 bases; junction bases outside the gene matches: 11. The germline gives CDR1 KGHSH, CDR2 LQKENI. The CDR3 length is 16 residues. Here the CDR3 reads CASSPRRAGVPYEQYF. In DNA form, the CDR3 reads TGTGCCAGCTCACCCCGTAGAGCGGGGGTTCCTTACGAGCAGTACTTC.

The J gene is TRBJ2-7, the V gene TRBV5-1, with 12 bases matching TRBD1. From germline, CDR1 is SGHRS and CDR2 YFSETQ. V shed 1 base and J 3 bases; nucleotides not matched to a gene: 20. This CDR3 is built from 21 residues. The CDR3 sequence: CASSLPRSGTGGEDSLYEQYF. The CDR3 DNA reads TGCGCCAGCAGCTTGCCAAGGTCCGGGACAGGGGGCGAGGACTCACTCTACGAGCAGTACTTC.

Of note for this clone: A far larger clone is just one base off, so this is likely a read error. This sample also contains other DNA sequences that code for the same CDR3. The V gene is TRBV7-2, the J gene TRBJ2-3; no clear D. Germline CDR1 SGHTA, CDR2 FQGNSA. Trimming left V 0 bases short and J 6 bases short, with 1 base between. The CDR3 is 11 amino acids. The CDR3 spells CASSLADTQYF. The CDR3 DNA reads TGTGCCAGCAGCTTAGCGGATACGCAGTATTTT.

As for this clone: This may be a read error: a much more frequent sequence differs by one nucleotide. Other DNA sequences in this specimen translate into the identical CDR3. The V gene is TRBV29-1, the J gene TRBJ1-1; D is possibly TRBD1 (5 bases). The CDR3 sequence is 11 residues long. Germline assignment: CDR1 SQVTM and CDR2 ANQGSEA. CDR3 protein: CSVSGTTEAFF. The DNA for the CDR3 is TGCAGCGTTTCAGGGACCACTGAAGCCTTCTTT.

The genes are TRBV7-8 and TRBJ2-2; possibly TRBD1 for D (5 bases). Germline V CDR1 and CDR2: SGHVS, FQNEAQ. The CDR3 has 16 amino acids. Trimming took off 4 bases at V and 7 bases at J, with 19 bases between the two ends. The CDR3 loop is CASSSHQGGVGGELFF. The CDR3 DNA reads as TGTGCCAGCAGCTCCCACCAGGGTGGGGTAGGCGGGGAGCTGTTTTTT.

J is TRBJ1-3 and V is TRBV20-1; D gene unclear. The CDR3 covers 11 residues. Trimming took 5 bases from V and 1 from J, leaving 3 bases between them. Germline CDR1 and CDR2: DFQATT and SNEGSKA (reference sequence). CDR3 DNA sequence: TGCAGTGCTTGGTCTGGAAACACCATATATTTT. Amino acid sequence: CSAWSGNTIYF.

As for this clone: The same CDR3 is also encoded by other DNA sequences in this sample. This chain links TRBV9 with TRBJ1-5; TRBD1 might be the D (6 bases). Germline V gene data show CDR1 as SGDLS and CDR2 as YYNGEE. The CDR3 loop spans 14 amino acids. The ends were cut back, 2 bases at V and 7 bases at J, with 13 bases in the middle. CDR3 sequence reads: CASSVGGAGQPQHF. CDR3 sequence (DNA): TGTGCCAGCAGCGTTGGGGGGGCCGGCCAGCCCCAGCATTTT.

This chain links TRBV10-2 with TRBJ2-3, with 15 bases lining up with TRBD2. Germline assignment: CDR1 WSHSY and CDR2 SAAADI. V shed 6 bases, J shed 6 bases, and the junction held 1 base outside the gene matches. This CDR3 contains 14 residues. Written as DNA, the CDR3 is TGCGCCAGCAGGGGACTAGCGGGAGGTGATACGCAGTATTTT. Its translation is CASRGLAGGDTQYF.

This chain connects TRBV6-1 to TRBJ2-3; 8 positions agree with TRBD2. Germline CDR1 and CDR2: MNHNS and SASEGT. CDR3 length: 14 amino acids. The trim removed 7 bases at V and 3 bases at J, leaving 6 bases unmatched. DNA for the CDR3: TGTGCCAGCACGGAAGCGGGGGTTACAGATACGCAGTATTTT. Its protein product is CASTEAGVTDTQYF.

The chain employs TRBV14 and TRBJ2-7, with 9 bases lining up with TRBD1. V gave up 0 bases and J gave up 5 bases; unmatched junction bases: 8. This CDR3 has 16 residues. Germline V gene data show CDR1 as SGHDN and CDR2 as FVKESK. CDR3 sequence reads: CASSQDPGTGLHEQYF. CDR3 coding DNA: TGTGCCAGCAGCCAAGATCCCGGGACAGGGTTACACGAGCAGTACTTC.

About this clone itself: The junction departs from germline at one end; a sequencing error may be responsible. The J gene is TRBJ2-5, the V gene TRBV30; D possibly matches TRBD1 or TRBD2 (5 bases each). The J call may be incorrect, as the DNA end agrees better with TRBJ2-7. There are 12 residues in the CDR3. Germline V gene data show CDR1 as GTSNPN and CDR2 as SVGIG (reference sequence). Here the CDR3 DNA reads TGTGCCGGGAGAGGGACCCCCTACGAGCAGTACTTC. It encodes CAGRGTPYEQYF.

This clone was counted once. This chain links TRBV28 with TRBJ2-1; possible D gene TRBD1, 5 bases. There are 13 residues in the CDR3. The germline V gene encodes CDR1 MDHEN and CDR2 SYDVKM. V was clipped by 7 bases and J by 10 bases, with 17 bases between them. The CDR3 sequence is CASTIRQFREQFF. DNA of the CDR3: TGTGCCAGCACCATAAGACAGTTTCGGGAGCAGTTCTTC. Full variable domain (remainder filled in from reference TRBV28 and TRBJ2-1): DVKVTQSSRYLVKRTGEKVFLECVQDMDHENMFWYRQDPGLGLRLIYFSYDVKMKEKGDIPEGYSVSREKKERFSLILESASTNQTSMYLCASTIRQFREQFFGPGTRLTVL.

This sequence joins TRBV19 and TRBJ2-1; 10 bases map to TRBD1. Trimming removed 7 bases from V and 9 bases from J; junction bases left unmatched: 9. Germline V lookup: CDR1 LNHDA, CDR2 SQIVND (reference sequence). The CDR3 contains 14 residues. CDR3 in DNA: TGTGCCAGTATACCCCAGGGACAGGGGAGTGAGCAGTTCTTC. As protein: CASIPQGQGSEQFF.

The V gene is TRBV9, the J gene TRBJ2-5; 7 nucleotides match TRBD2. CDR1 SGDLS and CDR2 YYNGEE come from the germline V gene. Unmatched junction bases numbered 4, after V lost 0 bases and J lost 5 bases. The length of the CDR3 is 14 residues. In DNA form, the CDR3 reads TGTGCCAGCAGCGTAGGCGGGAGAACGGAGACCCAGTACTTC. Amino acids: CASSVGGRTETQYF. Looking up the rest from reference TRBV9 and TRBJ2-5 gives the full variable domain: DSGVTQTPKHLITATGQRVTLRCSPRSGDLSVYWYQQSLDQGLQFLIQYYNGEERAKGNILERFSAQQFPDLHSELNLSSLELGDSALYFCASSVGGRTETQYFGPGTRLLVL.

This sequence joins TRBV18 and TRBJ1-2, with 9 bases that match TRBD1. CDR3 length equals 14 residues. Germline loops: CDR1 KGHSH, CDR2 LQKENI. With 3 bases clipped from V and 8 bases from J, the junction kept 7 bases outside the gene matches. The CDR3 reads CASSPGQGVYGYTF. CDR3 nucleotide sequence: TGTGCCAGCTCACCGGGACAGGGTGTGTACGGCTACACCTTC.